One and the same sample provided the 18 T cell receptor beta chains below, sequenced in a study of T-cell reconstitution after alpha-beta-depleted transplantation in children. As it was prepared, the TCRbeta library received unique molecular identifiers. TCRdb re-analysed the PCR reads in MiXCR, keeping a single row per CDR3 protein. The table includes hundreds of thousands of distinct CDR3 sequences, roughly 14% detected once. The sample here was PBMCs, taken before TCRalphabeta/CD19-depleted stem cell transplant. The receptor set was obtained from a girl aged 2 to 10 with congenital amegakaryocytic thrombocytopenia, due to receive a stem cell transplant.

This clonotype was counted between two and nine times. The chain couples TRBV15 to TRBJ2-1, with a tentative D call TRBD1 (6 bases). The germline V and J ends were trimmed by 0 bases and 8 bases, with 17 bases remaining between them. This CDR3 is 16 amino acids long. CDR1 is LNHNV and CDR2 is YYDKDF in the germline V gene (reference sequence). The CDR3, as DNA: TGTGCCACCAGCAGAGATCGAACAGGGCGGGTGGATGAGCAGTTCTTC. As protein: CATSRDRTGRVDEQFF. Complete variable domain (other parts from reference TRBV15 and TRBJ2-1): DAMVIQNPRYQVTQFGKPVTLSCSQTLNHNVMYWYQQKSSQAPKLLFHYYDKDFNNEADTPDNFQSRRPNTSFCFLDIRSPGLGDTAMYLCATSRDRTGRVDEQFFGPGTRLTVL.

This rearrangement joins TRBV7-3 to TRBJ2-1, with TRBD1 matching over 7 bases. This CDR3 is built from 16 residues. Germline loops: CDR1 SGHTA, CDR2 FQGTGA. V was pared by 3 bases and J by 4 bases, with 9 bases of the junction left unmatched. Written as DNA, the CDR3 is TGTGCCAGCAGCTTTTTCCCCGGGACAGCTTACAATGAGCAGTTCTTC. Protein sequence: CASSFFPGTAYNEQFF.

The chain is built from TRBV12-3 or TRBV12-4 and TRBJ2-1; perhaps TRBD2 as D (6 bases). Trimming took off 7 bases at V and 4 bases at J, with 17 bases between the two ends. The CDR3 is 15 amino acids. Here the CDR3 reads CASTPLGGGYNEQFF. In nucleotides, the CDR3 is TGTGCCAGCACCCCCCTAGGCGGAGGGTACAATGAGCAGTTCTTC.

The sample holds many counts of this clonotype. This chain links TRBV20-1 with TRBJ2-1; 10 nucleotides line up with TRBD2. This CDR3 has 14 residues. Unmatched junction bases numbered 6, after V lost 3 bases and J lost 7 bases. Germline CDR1 is DFQATT and CDR2 is SNEGSKA (reference sequence). CDR3 bases: TGCAGTGCTAGCTCAGCGGGAGGGCCAAATGAGCAGTTCTTC. Residues: CSASSAGGPNEQFF.

Comment on this clonotype: At one end the junction does not follow the germline gene, possibly because of a read error. This rearrangement joins TRBV12-3 or TRBV12-4 to TRBJ2-1, with a tentative D call TRBD2 (6 bases). This CDR3 is 16 amino acids long. This CDR3 is CASRGVSGLTYNEPFF. CDR3 in DNA: TGTGCCAGCAGGGGGGTTTCGGGACTGACCTACAATGAGCCGTTCTTC.

The V gene is TRBV11-2, the J gene TRBJ2-7; weak D call: TRBD1 (6 bases). Trimming shortened V by 3 bases and J by 7 bases, and 19 bases separated the two germline ends. Germline V gene lookup returns CDR1 SGHAT and CDR2 FQNNGV. This CDR3 contains 15 residues. This CDR3 is CASSLQGSLGWEQYF. Written as DNA, the CDR3 is TGTGCCAGCAGCTTGCAGGGGAGTCTTGGGTGGGAGCAGTACTTC. Full variable domain (remainder filled in from reference TRBV11-2 and TRBJ2-7): EAGVAQSPRYKIIEKRQSVAFWCNPISGHATLYWYQQILGQGPKLLIQFQNNGVVDDSQLPKDRFSAERLKGVDSTLKIQPAKLEDSAVYLCASSLQGSLGWEQYFGPGTRLTVT.

This clonotype was seen ten or more times. The chain links TRBV5-1 to TRBJ2-6; D gene uncertain. Germline CDR1 SGHRS, CDR2 YFSETQ. This CDR3 has 16 residues. V was pared by 0 bases and J by 0 bases, with 7 bases between. CDR3 coding DNA: TGCGCCAGCAGCTTGGAGTTGAGCTCTGGGGCCAACGTCCTGACTTTC. Translation gives CASSLELSSGANVLTF.

This clonotype was counted at least ten times. J is TRBJ2-1 and V is TRBV4-1; D may be TRBD2 (6 bases). The germline CDR1 and CDR2 sequences are MGHRA and YSYEKL. CDR3 length: 16 residues. V gave up 0 bases and J gave up 3 bases, with 12 bases separating them. Here the CDR3 DNA reads TGCGCCAGCAGCCAAGATCCCGGGGGAGGCTACAATGAGCAGTTCTTC. Protein: CASSQDPGGGYNEQFF.

The rearrangement uses TRBV14 and TRBJ2-1; 9 nucleotides line up with TRBD2. The CDR3 contains 16 residues. Germline V gene data show CDR1 as SGHDN and CDR2 as FVKESK. J was trimmed by 7 bases and V by 3 bases; bases with no gene match: 10. The CDR3 sequence: CASSHKTGLALNEQFF. CDR3 coding DNA: TGTGCCAGCAGCCACAAAACGGGACTAGCCTTGAATGAGCAGTTCTTC.

This clonotype has ten or more counts. The chain joins TRBV11-2 to TRBJ2-2, with D unresolved. The CDR3 runs to 13 residues. V shed 1 base and J shed 4 bases, with 4 bases lying between them. CDR1 is SGHAT, CDR2 FQNNGV, per germline. CDR3 sequence reads: CASSLVRTGELFF. The DNA for the CDR3 is TGTGCCAGCAGCTTAGTACGCACCGGGGAGCTGTTTTTT.

This clonotype has just a few counts. This chain connects TRBV12-3 or TRBV12-4 to TRBJ2-2; 9 nucleotides match TRBD2. The CDR3 consists of 18 residues. V was pared by 6 bases and J by 0 bases, with 11 bases of the junction left unmatched. In DNA, the CDR3 is TGTGCCAGCAGGACCGGGACTAGCAGATACGCGAACACCGGGGAGCTGTTTTTT. Translation gives CASRTGTSRYANTGELFF.

This clonotype has ten or more counts. For the CDR3, the DNA is TGCAGTGCTAGAAAAGGACTAGCGGGAGGAACAGATACGCAGTATTTT. This codes for CSARKGLAGGTDTQYF. The J gene is TRBJ2-3, the V gene TRBV20-1, with TRBD2 identical over 14 bases. CDR1 is DFQATT, CDR2 SNEGSKA, per germline (reference sequence). CDR3 size: 16 residues. The V segment lost 2 bases and the J segment 3 bases; nucleotides outside the gene matches: 4.

This clonotype was recorded a few times. This sequence joins TRBV6-6 and TRBJ2-7; possibly TRBD1 for D (6 bases). The CDR3 has 12 amino acids. The V end was cut by 10 bases, the J end by 2 bases, with 12 bases between. Germline V gives CDR1 MNHNY, CDR2 SVGAGI (reference sequence). The CDR3 DNA reads as TGTGCCACCCGGGGACAAACCTACGAGCAGTACTTC. Its translation is CATRGQTYEQYF.

This clonotype was counted many times. The rearrangement joins TRBV4-1 to TRBJ2-3; 7 nucleotides agree with TRBD2. The CDR3 is 16 amino acids. CDR1 is MGHRA, CDR2 YSYEKL, per germline. The V gene end was trimmed by 8 bases and the J gene end by 2 bases; junction bases not matched to a gene: 13. Written as DNA, the CDR3 is TGCGCCAGCGCCCCTATGTCGGGGGGTATCACAGATACGCAGTATTTT. It yields the protein CASAPMSGGITDTQYF.

This clonotype was recorded at least ten times. The V call is TRBV15, the J call TRBJ1-5; D uncertain. The germline V gene encodes CDR1 LNHNV and CDR2 YYDKDF (reference sequence). CDR3 length equals 14 residues. The ends were cut back, 0 bases at V and 1 base at J, with 4 bases in the middle. CDR3 nucleotide sequence: TGTGCCACCAGCAGAGAAGGAAGCAATCAGCCCCAGCATTTT. Its translation is CATSREGSNQPQHF.

This clonotype was seen many times. This rearrangement joins TRBV7-6 to TRBJ2-5; D is undetermined. V was trimmed by 5 bases and J by 3 bases, leaving 13 bases between them. This CDR3 has 14 amino acids. Looked up from germline, CDR1 is SGHVS and CDR2 is FNYEAQ. The chain's CDR3 is CASSRLAPEETQYF. DNA for the CDR3: TGTGCCAGCAGCCGCCTCGCCCCTGAAGAGACCCAGTACTTC.

This clonotype showed up just a few times. The chain has TRBV20-1 and TRBJ2-5; the D gene could be TRBD1 or TRBD2 (6 bases each). CDR3 size: 17 residues. The germline CDR1 and CDR2 sequences are DFQATT and SNEGSKA (reference sequence). Trimming cost V 6 bases and J 5 bases, with 28 bases left between them. The DNA for the CDR3 is TGCAGTGCCAAGGGGGGCCCGATGTTGTGGTATGAGGAGACCCAGTACTTC. Its protein is CSAKGGPMLWYEETQYF.

This clonotype was seen many times. The gene calls are TRBV20-1 and TRBJ2-7; D perhaps matches TRBD2 (5 bases). This CDR3 has 13 amino acids. Trimming pared 0 bases from V and 2 bases from J, leaving 8 bases between. CDR1 is DFQATT, CDR2 SNEGSKA, per germline (reference sequence). CDR3 bases: TGCAGTGCTAGAGATTTGGGAGCCTACGAGCAGTACTTC. This codes for CSARDLGAYEQYF.